These 10 T cell receptor beta chains were all obtained from the same sample, sequenced in a study of identical twins. From the 5' RACE reads, TCRdb called clonotypes with MiXCR, one entry per CDR3 protein. Found here are around 1.7 million distinct CDR3 sequences, around 33% of them singletons; the top ten hold approximately 0.25%. The sample comprised cord blood. The receptors were sampled from a newborn girl in good health.

This clonotype was seen a few times. The rearrangement joins TRBV10-2 to TRBJ2-5; D is undetermined. Between the trimmed V and J ends, which lost 8 bases and 1 base, there was a span of 8 bases. The CDR3 spans 12 residues. The germline V gene has CDR1 WSHSY and CDR2 SAAADI. CDR3 residues: CASPSSQETQYF. In DNA form, the CDR3 reads TGCGCCAGCCCCTCTTCCCAAGAGACCCAGTACTTC.

This clonotype was observed a few times. The chain is built from TRBV28 and TRBJ2-1; D call uncertain. The germline CDR1 and CDR2 sequences are MDHEN and SYDVKM. The length of the CDR3 is 13 residues. Trimming pared 2 bases from V and 7 bases from J, leaving 9 bases between. The CDR3 protein is CASSLPEPNEQFF. The CDR3 bases are TGTGCCAGCAGTTTACCAGAGCCTAATGAGCAGTTCTTC.

This rearrangement joins TRBV6-5 to TRBJ1-6; D is possibly TRBD1 (6 bases). The CDR3 spans 18 residues. The germline V gene has CDR1 MNHEY and CDR2 SVGAGI. V was shortened by 2 bases and J by 0 bases, with 14 bases between the two germline ends. The CDR3, as DNA: TGTGCCAGCAGTTACGGGGGGCCGGTGGGCTCCTATAATTCACCCCTCCACTTT. Its protein is CASSYGGPVGSYNSPLHF.

This clonotype has just a few counts. This chain uses TRBV7-2 with TRBJ1-1; D is undetermined. The CDR3 runs 15 residues. From germline, CDR1 is SGHTA and CDR2 FQGNSA. V was clipped by 5 bases and J by 0 bases, with 13 bases between them. This CDR3 reads CASSPRLWMNTEAFF. In DNA form, the CDR3 reads TGTGCCAGCAGCCCCAGACTGTGGATGAACACTGAAGCTTTCTTT.

The J gene is TRBJ1-1, the V gene TRBV2; TRBD1 matches at 7 bases. The CDR3 contains 13 residues. Trimming at V came to 9 bases and at J to 4 bases, leaving 8 bases not matched to a gene. Germline CDR1 reads SNHLY; CDR2 reads FYNNEI. The CDR3 DNA is TGTGCCAGAACGACAGGGTGGGCCACTGAAGCTTTCTTT. Protein: CARTTGWATEAFF.

This clonotype was seen a handful of times. This chain connects TRBV4-2 to TRBJ2-7, with TRBD2 matching 11 bases. J lost 7 bases, V lost 7 bases, and 15 bases had no gene match. The CDR3 is 16 amino acids. Germline assignment: CDR1 LGHNA and CDR2 YNFKEQ. The CDR3 region has the DNA TGTGCCAGCACCTCCCTTGGTAGCGGGGGGGCCGAAGAGCAGTACTTC. Amino acid sequence: CASTSLGSGGAEEQYF.

This clonotype was counted ten times or more. The J gene is TRBJ1-2, the V gene TRBV20-1; possible D gene TRBD1, 6 bases. This CDR3 contains 13 residues. The germline V gene has CDR1 DFQATT and CDR2 SNEGSKA (reference sequence). With 1 base removed from V and 0 bases from J, the gap between germline ends came to 6 bases. CDR3 coding DNA: TGCAGTGCTAGAGGGACAGCTAACTATGGCTACACCTTC. Protein: CSARGTANYGYTF.

The gene calls are TRBV5-1 and TRBJ1-5; D is undetermined. The germline V and J ends were trimmed by 4 bases and 4 bases, with 9 bases remaining between them. Germline CDR1 is SGHRS and CDR2 is YFSETQ. This CDR3 has 13 amino acids. CDR3 bases: TGCGCCAGCAGCATTGACGGGAATCAGCCCCAGCATTTT. Protein product: CASSIDGNQPQHF.

This clonotype was observed many times. The rearrangement uses TRBV4-1 and TRBJ2-3; TRBD1 is a possible D gene (6 bases). V gave up 3 bases and J gave up 2 bases, with 12 bases separating them. The CDR3 covers 15 residues. CDR1 MGHRA and CDR2 YSYEKL come from the germline V gene. The CDR3 nucleotides read TGCGCCAGCAGCCAGAGACAGGATTTCACAGATACGCAGTATTTT. Amino acid sequence: CASSQRQDFTDTQYF.

There are many counts of this clonotype. As DNA, the CDR3 is TGCAGTGCTAGGGGCACAGGGTTTCCCTACGAGCAGTACTTC. It codes for CSARGTGFPYEQYF. The chain couples TRBV20-1 to TRBJ2-7; D is perhaps TRBD1 (6 bases). V lost 3 bases, J lost 2 bases, and 14 bases lay in between. The CDR3 has 14 amino acids. The germline CDR1 and CDR2 sequences are DFQATT and SNEGSKA (reference sequence).